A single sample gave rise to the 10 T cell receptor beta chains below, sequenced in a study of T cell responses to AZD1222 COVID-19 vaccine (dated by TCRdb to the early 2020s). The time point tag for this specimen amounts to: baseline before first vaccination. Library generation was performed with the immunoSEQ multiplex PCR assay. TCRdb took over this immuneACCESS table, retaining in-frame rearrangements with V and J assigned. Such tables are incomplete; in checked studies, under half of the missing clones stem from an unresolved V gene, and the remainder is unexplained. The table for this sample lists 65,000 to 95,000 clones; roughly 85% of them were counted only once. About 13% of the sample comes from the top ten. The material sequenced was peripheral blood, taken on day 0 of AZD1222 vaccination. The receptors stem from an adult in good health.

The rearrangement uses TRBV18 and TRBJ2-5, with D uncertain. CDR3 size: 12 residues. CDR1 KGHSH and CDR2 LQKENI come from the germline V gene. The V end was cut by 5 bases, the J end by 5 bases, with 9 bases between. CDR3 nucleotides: TGTGCCAGCTCAACCTTCCAGGAGACCCAGTACTTC. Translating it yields CASSTFQETQYF.

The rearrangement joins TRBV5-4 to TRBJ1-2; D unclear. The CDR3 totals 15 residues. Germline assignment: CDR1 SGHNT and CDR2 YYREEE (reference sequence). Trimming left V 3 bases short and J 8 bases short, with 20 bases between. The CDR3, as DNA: TGTGCCAGCAGCTCCCCCACACAAGGGTCTGAGGGCTACACCTTC. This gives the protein CASSSPTQGSEGYTF.

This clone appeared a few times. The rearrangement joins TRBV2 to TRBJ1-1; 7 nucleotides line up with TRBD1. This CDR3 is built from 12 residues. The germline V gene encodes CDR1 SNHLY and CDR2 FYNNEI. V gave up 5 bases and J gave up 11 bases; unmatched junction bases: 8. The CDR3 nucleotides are TGTGCCAGCAGTTTGGACAGGTTGGTGGCTTTCTTT. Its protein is CASSLDRLVAFF.

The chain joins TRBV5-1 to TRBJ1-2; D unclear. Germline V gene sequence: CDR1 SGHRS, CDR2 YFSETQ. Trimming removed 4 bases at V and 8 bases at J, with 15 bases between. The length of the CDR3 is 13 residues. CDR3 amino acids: CASSLYGSGGYTF. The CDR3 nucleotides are TGCGCCAGCAGCCTCTACGGAAGTGGCGGCTACACCTTC.

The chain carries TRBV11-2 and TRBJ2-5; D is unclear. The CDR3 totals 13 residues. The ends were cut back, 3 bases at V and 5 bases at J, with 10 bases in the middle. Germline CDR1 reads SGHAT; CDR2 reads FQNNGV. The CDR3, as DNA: TGTGCCAGCAGCTTCAACGGTGGGGAGACCCAGTACTTC. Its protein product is CASSFNGGETQYF.

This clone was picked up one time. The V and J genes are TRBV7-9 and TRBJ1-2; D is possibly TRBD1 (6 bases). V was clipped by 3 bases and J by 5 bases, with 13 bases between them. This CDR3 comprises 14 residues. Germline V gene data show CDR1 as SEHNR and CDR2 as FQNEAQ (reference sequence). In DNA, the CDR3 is TGTGCCAGCAGCTTGGCAGACAGGCGTTATGGCTACACCTTC. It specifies CASSLADRRYGYTF.

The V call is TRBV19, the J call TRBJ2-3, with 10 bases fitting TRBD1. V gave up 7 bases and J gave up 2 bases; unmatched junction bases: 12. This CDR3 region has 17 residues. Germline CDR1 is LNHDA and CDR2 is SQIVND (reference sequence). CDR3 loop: CASTALGTGDFTDTQYF. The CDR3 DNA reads TGTGCCAGTACCGCCCTGGGGACAGGGGACTTCACAGATACGCAGTATTTT.

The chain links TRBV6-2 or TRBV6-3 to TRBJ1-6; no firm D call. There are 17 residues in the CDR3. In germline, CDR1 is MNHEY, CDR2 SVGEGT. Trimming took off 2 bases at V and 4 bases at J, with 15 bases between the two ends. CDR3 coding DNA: TGTGCCAGCAGTTACGGCGGCAGTAGAATATATAATTCACCCCTCCACTTT. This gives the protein CASSYGGSRIYNSPLHF.

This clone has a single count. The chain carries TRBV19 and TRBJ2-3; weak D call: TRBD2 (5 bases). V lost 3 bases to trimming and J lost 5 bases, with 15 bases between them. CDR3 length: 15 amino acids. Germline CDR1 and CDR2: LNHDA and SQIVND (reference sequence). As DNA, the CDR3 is TGTGCCAGTAGTATTCGGACTGATGGGCGAGATACGCAGTATTTT. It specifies CASSIRTDGRDTQYF.

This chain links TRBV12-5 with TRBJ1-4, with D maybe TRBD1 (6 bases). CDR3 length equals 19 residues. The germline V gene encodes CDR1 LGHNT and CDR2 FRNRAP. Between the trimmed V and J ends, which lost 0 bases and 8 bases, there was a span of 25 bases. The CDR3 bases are TGTGCTAGTGGTTTGGTACGTCACAGGGAGCGGCCCCTTGAGGAAAAACTGTTTTTT. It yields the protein CASGLVRHRERPLEEKLFF.